The entry below gives a single T cell receptor (beta chain) sequence along with its context. Its antigen remains unidentified. These data belong to a study of cytomegalovirus exposure and HLA in healthy donors. In the study overall: Earlier, about 179 million T cells were analyzed, and 90 million to 120 million unique TCR beta sequences were found among them. In terms of ancestry, the Caucasian-associated cluster contained 81% of the roughly 400 genotyped donors. Study-level points and caveats: From TCR beta sequences, most subjects' HLA-A and HLA-B alleles were reportedly predicted accurately. In a later analysis, a missense DCLRE1C variant was linked to TCR beta V- and J-gene trimming.

A multiplex PCR was run with 60 Vbeta primers and 13 Jbeta primers. Clones were sequenced by immunoSEQ multiplex PCR, and TCRdb holds only the in-frame ones, with some missing. The data hold 150,000 to 200,000 clones, with about 62% observed a single time. Germline V gene lookup returns CDR1 LGHNA and CDR2 YNFKEQ. Trimming removed 0 bases from V and 3 bases from J; junction bases left unmatched: 4. This CDR3 spans 15 amino acids. Sequencing was carried out using PBMCs. The receptor was derived from a man aged 35-49 years in good health and CMV-seronegative. The J gene is TRBJ2-7, the V gene TRBV4-2, with TRBD2 matching over 8 bases. CDR3 nucleotides: TGTGCCAGCAGCCAAGAGATAGCGGGAAGCTACGAGCAGTACTTC. Residues: CASSQEIAGSYEQYF.